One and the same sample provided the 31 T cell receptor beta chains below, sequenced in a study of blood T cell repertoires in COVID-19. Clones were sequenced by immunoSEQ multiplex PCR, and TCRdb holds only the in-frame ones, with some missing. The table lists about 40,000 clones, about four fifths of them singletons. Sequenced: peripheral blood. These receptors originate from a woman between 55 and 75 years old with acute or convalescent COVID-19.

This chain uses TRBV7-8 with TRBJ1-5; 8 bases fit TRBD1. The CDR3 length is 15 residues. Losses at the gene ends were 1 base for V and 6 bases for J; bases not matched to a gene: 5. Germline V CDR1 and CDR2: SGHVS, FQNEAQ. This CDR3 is CASSLGAGGFQPQHF. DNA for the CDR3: TGTGCCAGCAGCTTAGGCGCAGGGGGCTTTCAGCCCCAGCATTTT.

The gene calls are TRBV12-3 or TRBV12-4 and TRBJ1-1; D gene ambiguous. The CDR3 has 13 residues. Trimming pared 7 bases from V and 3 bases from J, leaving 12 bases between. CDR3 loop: CASNKQRDTEAFF. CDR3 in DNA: TGTGCCAGCAATAAACAGCGGGACACTGAAGCTTTCTTT.

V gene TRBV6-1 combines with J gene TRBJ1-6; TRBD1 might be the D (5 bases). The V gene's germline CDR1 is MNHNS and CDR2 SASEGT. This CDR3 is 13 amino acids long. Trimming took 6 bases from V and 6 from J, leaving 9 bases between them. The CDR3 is CASRQGSNSPLHF. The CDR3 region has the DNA TGTGCCAGCAGGCAGGGCTCTAATTCACCCCTCCACTTT.

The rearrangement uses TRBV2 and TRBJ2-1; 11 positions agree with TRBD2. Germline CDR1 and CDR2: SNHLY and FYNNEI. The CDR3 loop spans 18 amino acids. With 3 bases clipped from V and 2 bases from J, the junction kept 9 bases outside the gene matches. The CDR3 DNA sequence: TGTGCCAGCAGTGAGACACTACTAGCGGGAGTCCCCTACAATGAGCAGTTCTTC. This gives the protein CASSETLLAGVPYNEQFF.

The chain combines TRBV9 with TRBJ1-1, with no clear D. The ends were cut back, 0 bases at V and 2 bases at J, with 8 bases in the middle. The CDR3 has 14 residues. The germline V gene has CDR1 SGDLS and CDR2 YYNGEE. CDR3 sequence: CASSVEALNTEAFF. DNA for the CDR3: TGTGCCAGCAGCGTAGAAGCTCTCAACACTGAAGCTTTCTTT. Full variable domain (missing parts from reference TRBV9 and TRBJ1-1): DSGVTQTPKHLITATGQRVTLRCSPRSGDLSVYWYQQSLDQGLQFLIQYYNGEERAKGNILERFSAQQFPDLHSELNLSSLELGDSALYFCASSVEALNTEAFFGQGTRLTVV.

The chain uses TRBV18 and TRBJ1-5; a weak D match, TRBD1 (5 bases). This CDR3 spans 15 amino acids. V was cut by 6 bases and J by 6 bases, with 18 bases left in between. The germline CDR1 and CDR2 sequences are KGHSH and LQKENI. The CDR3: CASSPAGGVGQPQHF. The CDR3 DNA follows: TGTGCCAGCTCGCCCGCTGGGGGGGTGGGTCAGCCCCAGCATTTT.

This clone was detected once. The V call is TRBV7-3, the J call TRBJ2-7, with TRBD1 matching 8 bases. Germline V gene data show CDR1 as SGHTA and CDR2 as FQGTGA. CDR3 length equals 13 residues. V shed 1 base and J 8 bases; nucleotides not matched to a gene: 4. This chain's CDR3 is CASSLMQGAQQYF. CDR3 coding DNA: TGTGCCAGCAGCTTAATGCAGGGGGCACAGCAGTACTTC.

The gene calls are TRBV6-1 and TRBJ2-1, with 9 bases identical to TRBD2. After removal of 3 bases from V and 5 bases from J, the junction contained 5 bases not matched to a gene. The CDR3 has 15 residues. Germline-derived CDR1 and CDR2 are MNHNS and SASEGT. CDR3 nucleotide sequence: TGTGCCAGCAGTGAGGAAACTAGCGGGCACAATGAGCAGTTCTTC. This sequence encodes CASSEETSGHNEQFF.

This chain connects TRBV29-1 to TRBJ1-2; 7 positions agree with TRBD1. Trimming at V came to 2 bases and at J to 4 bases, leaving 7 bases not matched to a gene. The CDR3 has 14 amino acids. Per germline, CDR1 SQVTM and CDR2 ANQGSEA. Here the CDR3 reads CSVETGQFLYGYTF. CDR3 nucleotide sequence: TGCAGCGTTGAAACGGGACAGTTTCTCTATGGCTACACCTTC.

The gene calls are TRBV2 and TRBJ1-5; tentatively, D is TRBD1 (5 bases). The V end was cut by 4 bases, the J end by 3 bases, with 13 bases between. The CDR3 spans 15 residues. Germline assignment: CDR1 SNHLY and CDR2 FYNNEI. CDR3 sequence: CASSVSRVANQPQHF. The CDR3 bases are TGTGCCAGCAGTGTTAGCAGGGTCGCCAATCAGCCCCAGCATTTT.

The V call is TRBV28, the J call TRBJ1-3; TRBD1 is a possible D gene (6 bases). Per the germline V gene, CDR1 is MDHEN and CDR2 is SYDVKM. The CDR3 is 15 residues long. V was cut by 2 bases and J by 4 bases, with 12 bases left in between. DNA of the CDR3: TGTGCCAGCAGTTTAGGCGGGGGCGCAGGAAACACCATATATTTT. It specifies CASSLGGGAGNTIYF.

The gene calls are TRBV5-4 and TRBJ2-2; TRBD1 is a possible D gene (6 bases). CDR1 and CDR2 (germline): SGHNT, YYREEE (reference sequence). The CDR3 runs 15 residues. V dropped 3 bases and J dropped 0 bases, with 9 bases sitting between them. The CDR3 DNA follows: TGTGCCAGCAGCTACGGGACAACGAACACCGGGGAGCTGTTTTTT. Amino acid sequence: CASSYGTTNTGELFF.

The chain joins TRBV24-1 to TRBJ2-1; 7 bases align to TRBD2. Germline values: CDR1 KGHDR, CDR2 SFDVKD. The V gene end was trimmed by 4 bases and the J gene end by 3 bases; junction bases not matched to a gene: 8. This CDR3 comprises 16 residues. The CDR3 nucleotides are TGTGCCACCAGTGAGCTGACCCCGGGGGGCTACAATGAGCAGTTCTTC. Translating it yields CATSELTPGGYNEQFF.

The CDR3 loop reads CASSSRTSDYNEQFF. The CDR3 nucleotides are TGTGCCAGCAGCTCCCGGACTAGCGATTACAATGAGCAGTTCTTC. V usage is TRBV7-8 and J usage is TRBJ2-1; 9 nucleotides match TRBD2. The CDR3 consists of 15 residues. Germline assignment: CDR1 SGHVS and CDR2 FQNEAQ. J was trimmed by 4 bases and V by 4 bases; bases with no gene match: 5.

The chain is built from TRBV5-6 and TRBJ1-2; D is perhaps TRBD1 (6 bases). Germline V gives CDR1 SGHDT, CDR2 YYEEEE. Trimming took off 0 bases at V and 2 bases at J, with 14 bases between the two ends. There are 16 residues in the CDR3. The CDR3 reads CASSLDLWTVNYGYTF. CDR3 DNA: TGTGCCAGCAGCTTGGACCTCTGGACAGTCAACTATGGCTACACCTTC. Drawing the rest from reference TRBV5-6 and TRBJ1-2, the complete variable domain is DAGVTQSPTHLIKTRGQQVTLRCSPKSGHDTVSWYQQALGQGPQFIFQYYEEEERQRGNFPDRFSGHQFPNYSSELNVNALLLGDSALYLCASSLDLWTVNYGYTFGSGTRLTVV.

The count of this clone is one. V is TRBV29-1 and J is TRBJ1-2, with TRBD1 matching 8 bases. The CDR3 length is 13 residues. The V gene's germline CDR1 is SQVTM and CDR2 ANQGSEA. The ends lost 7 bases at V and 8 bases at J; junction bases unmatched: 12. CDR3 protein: CSAENPGGWGYTF. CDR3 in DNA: TGCAGCGCAGAAAACCCAGGGGGCTGGGGCTACACCTTC.

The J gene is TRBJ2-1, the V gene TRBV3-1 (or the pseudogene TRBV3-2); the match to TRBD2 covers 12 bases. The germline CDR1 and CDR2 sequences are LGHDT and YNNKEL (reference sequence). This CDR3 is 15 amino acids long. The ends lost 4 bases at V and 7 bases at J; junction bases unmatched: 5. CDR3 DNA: TGTGCCAGCAGCCCTAGCGGGGGGGCGAGAAATGAGCAGTTCTTC. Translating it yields CASSPSGGARNEQFF.

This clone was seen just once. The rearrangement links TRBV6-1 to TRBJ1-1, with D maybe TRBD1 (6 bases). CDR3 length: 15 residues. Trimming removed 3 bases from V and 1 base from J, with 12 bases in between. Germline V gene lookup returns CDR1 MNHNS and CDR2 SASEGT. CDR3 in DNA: TGTGCCAGCAGTGACCGGACAGATAGGAACACTGAAGCTTTCTTT. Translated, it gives CASSDRTDRNTEAFF.

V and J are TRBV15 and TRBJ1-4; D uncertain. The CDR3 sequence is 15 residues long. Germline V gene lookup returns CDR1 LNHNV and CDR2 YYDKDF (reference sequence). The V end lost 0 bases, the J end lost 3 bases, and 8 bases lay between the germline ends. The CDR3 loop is CATSRDMRSNEKLFF. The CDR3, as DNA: TGTGCCACCAGCAGAGATATGAGGTCTAATGAAAAACTGTTTTTT.

CDR3 DNA sequence: TGTGCCAGCAGTGATTCCCAGGGGATTCTCTACGAGCAGTACTTC. Amino acid sequence: CASSDSQGILYEQYF. The chain combines TRBV6-1 with TRBJ2-7; tentatively, D is TRBD1 (6 bases). This CDR3 comprises 15 residues. Trimming stripped 3 bases from V and 3 bases from J, with 15 bases between. Germline values: CDR1 MNHNS, CDR2 SASEGT.

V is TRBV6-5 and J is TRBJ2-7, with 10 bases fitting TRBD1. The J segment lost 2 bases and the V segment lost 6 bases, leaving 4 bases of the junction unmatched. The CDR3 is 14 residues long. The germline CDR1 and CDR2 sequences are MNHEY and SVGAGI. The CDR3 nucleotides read TGTGCCAGCAGGCCGACAGGGGGCCCCTACGAGCAGTACTTC. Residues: CASRPTGGPYEQYF.

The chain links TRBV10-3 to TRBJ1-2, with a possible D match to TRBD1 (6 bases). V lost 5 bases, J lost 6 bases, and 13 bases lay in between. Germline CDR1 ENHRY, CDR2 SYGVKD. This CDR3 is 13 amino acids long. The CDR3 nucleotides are TGTGCCATCAGTAAGGGGGATCCTGATGGCTACACCTTC. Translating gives CAISKGDPDGYTF.

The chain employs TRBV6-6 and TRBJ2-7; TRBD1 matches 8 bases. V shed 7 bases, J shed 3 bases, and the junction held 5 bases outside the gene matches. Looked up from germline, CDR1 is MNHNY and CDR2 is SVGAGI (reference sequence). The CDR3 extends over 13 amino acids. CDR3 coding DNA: TGTGCCAGCAAGGGACAGGAAGACTACGAGCAGTACTTC. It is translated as CASKGQEDYEQYF.

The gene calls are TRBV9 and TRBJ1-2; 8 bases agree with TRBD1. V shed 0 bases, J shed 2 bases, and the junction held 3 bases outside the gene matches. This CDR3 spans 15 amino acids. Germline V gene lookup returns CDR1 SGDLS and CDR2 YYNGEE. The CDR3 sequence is CASSVEAGGNYGYTF. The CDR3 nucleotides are TGTGCCAGCAGCGTAGAGGCAGGGGGCAACTATGGCTACACCTTC.

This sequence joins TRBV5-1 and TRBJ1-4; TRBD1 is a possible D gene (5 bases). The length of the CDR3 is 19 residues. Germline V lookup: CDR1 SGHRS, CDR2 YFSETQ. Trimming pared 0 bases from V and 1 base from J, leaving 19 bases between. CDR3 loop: CASSLAPSRAGGTNEKLFF. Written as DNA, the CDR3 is TGCGCCAGCAGCTTGGCGCCGTCCAGGGCCGGGGGAACTAATGAAAAACTGTTTTTT.

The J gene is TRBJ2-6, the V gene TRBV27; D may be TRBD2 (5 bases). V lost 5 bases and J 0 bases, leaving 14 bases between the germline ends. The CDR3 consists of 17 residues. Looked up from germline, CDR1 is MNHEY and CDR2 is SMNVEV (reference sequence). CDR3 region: CASSLAGILSGANVLTF. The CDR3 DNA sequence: TGTGCCAGCAGTCTGGCCGGGATCCTCTCTGGGGCCAACGTCCTGACTTTC. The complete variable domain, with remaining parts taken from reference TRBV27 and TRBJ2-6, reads EAQVTQNPRYLITVTGKKLTVTCSQNMNHEYMSWYRQDPGLGLRQIYYSMNVEVTDKGDVPEGYKVSRKEKRNFPLILESPSPNQTSLYFCASSLAGILSGANVLTFGAGSRLTVL.

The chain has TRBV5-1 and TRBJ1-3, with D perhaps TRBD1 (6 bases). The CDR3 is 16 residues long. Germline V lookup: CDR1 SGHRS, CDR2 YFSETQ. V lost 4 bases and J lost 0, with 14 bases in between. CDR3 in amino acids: CASSPGGAHSGNTIYF. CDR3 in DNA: TGCGCCAGCAGCCCGGGGGGGGCCCACTCTGGAAACACCATATATTTT.

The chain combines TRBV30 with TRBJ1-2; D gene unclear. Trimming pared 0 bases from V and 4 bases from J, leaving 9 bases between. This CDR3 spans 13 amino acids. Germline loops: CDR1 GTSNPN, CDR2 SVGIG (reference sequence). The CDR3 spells CAWSVRTSYGYTF. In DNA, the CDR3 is TGTGCCTGGAGTGTGAGGACTAGCTATGGCTACACCTTC.

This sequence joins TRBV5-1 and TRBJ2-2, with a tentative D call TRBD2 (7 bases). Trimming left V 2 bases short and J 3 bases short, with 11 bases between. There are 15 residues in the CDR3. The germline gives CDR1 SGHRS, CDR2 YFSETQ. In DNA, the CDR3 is TGCGCCAGCAGCTTCCGGGGGGCCGACACCGGGGAGCTGTTTTTT. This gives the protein CASSFRGADTGELFF.

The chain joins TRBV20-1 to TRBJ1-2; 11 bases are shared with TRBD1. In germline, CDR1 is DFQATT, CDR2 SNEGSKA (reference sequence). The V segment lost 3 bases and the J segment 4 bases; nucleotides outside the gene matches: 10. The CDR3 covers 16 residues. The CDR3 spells CSASGTGGFRGYGYTF. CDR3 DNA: TGCAGTGCTAGTGGGACAGGGGGGTTCAGGGGCTATGGCTACACCTTC.

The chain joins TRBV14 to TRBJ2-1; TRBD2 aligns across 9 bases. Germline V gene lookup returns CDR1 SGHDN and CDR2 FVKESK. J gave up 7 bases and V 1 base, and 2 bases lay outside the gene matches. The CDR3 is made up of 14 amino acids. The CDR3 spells CASSQGLAGNEQFF. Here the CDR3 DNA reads TGTGCCAGCAGCCAAGGCCTAGCGGGGAATGAGCAGTTCTTC.